This T cell receptor beta chain came from a study of shared clonotypes between healthy human individuals. Whole-study context: Per donor, CD8 memory used one plate, CD8 naive used two, CD4 memory used three and CD4 naive used three.

Repertoires were generated with immunoSEQ multiplex PCR, while TCRdb's copy carries only in-frame clones and drops some. The table has roughly 1,500,000 clones, 95% to 99% seen once. The CDR3 length is 13 residues. The germline V gene has CDR1 MNHNS and CDR2 SASEGT. V was pared by 6 bases and J by 2 bases, with 9 bases between. The TCR comes from a man aged 25-40 years in good health. The sequenced sample consisted of naive CD4+ T cells sorted from blood. The subset: CD45RA+ positively selected. The J gene is TRBJ2-3, the V gene TRBV6-1, with D uncertain. The CDR3 loop is CASRVRDTDTQYF. CDR3 DNA: TGTGCCAGCAGGGTCAGAGACACAGATACGCAGTATTTT.